The 18 T cell receptor beta chains given below trace back to one sample, sequenced in a study of blood T cell repertoires in COVID-19. The assay was immunoSEQ multiplex PCR, and TCRdb's table has in-frame clones only and misses some. The data show 300,000 to 450,000 clones, around 87% seen once. The specimen was peripheral blood. Source of these receptors: a woman aged 55-75 years with COVID-19, enrolled during active disease.

J is TRBJ1-6 and V is TRBV27; TRBD1 is a possible D gene (6 bases). V was cut by 4 bases and J by 5 bases, with 9 bases left in between. This CDR3 spans 14 amino acids. The germline CDR1 and CDR2 sequences are MNHEY and SMNVEV (reference sequence). The CDR3 coding sequence is TGTGCCAGCAGTTACACAGGGCATAATTCACCCCTCCACTTT. Its translation: CASSYTGHNSPLHF.

The chain has TRBV15 and TRBJ1-2; D ambiguous. Per germline, CDR1 LNHNV and CDR2 YYDKDF (reference sequence). Trimming removed 1 base from V and 5 bases from J, with 14 bases in between. The CDR3 has 15 residues. CDR3 nucleotide sequence: TGTGCCACCAGCAGAGTAGGCGGCAAAACATATGGCTACACCTTC. Amino acid sequence: CATSRVGGKTYGYTF.

This clone appeared a few times. The chain recombines TRBV2 with TRBJ1-5; 7 nucleotides line up with TRBD1. Germline V gene lookup returns CDR1 SNHLY and CDR2 FYNNEI. This CDR3 contains 14 residues. V lost 5 bases and J lost 1; bases outside the gene matches: 2. The CDR3 DNA sequence: TGTGCCAGCAGTATACAGGGGAGCAATCAGCCCCAGCATTTT. Translation: CASSIQGSNQPQHF.

The chain is built from TRBV7-9 and TRBJ1-1; 7 nucleotides match TRBD1. The germline CDR1 and CDR2 sequences are SEHNR and FQNEAQ (reference sequence). The CDR3 extends over 14 amino acids. Losses at the gene ends were 6 bases for V and 2 bases for J; bases not matched to a gene: 6. CDR3 sequence: CASRPGTDNTEAFF. In DNA form, the CDR3 reads TGTGCCAGCAGGCCCGGGACAGACAACACTGAAGCTTTCTTT.

The chain combines TRBV2 with TRBJ2-7, with TRBD1 identical over 10 bases. The CDR3 sequence is 16 residues long. Unmatched junction bases numbered 6, after V lost 4 bases and J lost 0 bases. Germline assignment: CDR1 SNHLY and CDR2 FYNNEI. This chain's CDR3 is CASSVSRDRGSYEQYF. The CDR3 DNA reads TGTGCCAGCAGTGTTTCCCGGGACAGGGGCTCCTACGAGCAGTACTTC.

The CDR3 DNA reads TGTGCCAGCAGCTTGGATCTGAGGGGCAATCAGCCCCAGCATTTT. Translation: CASSLDLRGNQPQHF. V usage is TRBV5-5 and J usage is TRBJ1-5; D unresolved. Looked up from germline, CDR1 is SGHKS and CDR2 is YYEKEE (reference sequence). This CDR3 contains 15 residues. V was shortened by 0 bases and J by 2 bases, with 9 bases between the two germline ends.

The V call is TRBV9, the J call TRBJ2-1, with TRBD2 matching over 10 bases. This CDR3 has 16 amino acids. Per the germline V gene, CDR1 is SGDLS and CDR2 is YYNGEE. With V trimmed by 3 bases and J by 8 bases, 11 bases remained unmatched. The CDR3 DNA follows: TGTGCCAGCAGCGGTAAAGCGGGGGGGCTAGGGGATGAGCAGTTCTTC. Translated, it gives CASSGKAGGLGDEQFF.

The chain recombines TRBV9 with TRBJ2-1; 9 nucleotides match TRBD2. The junction had 14 bases not matched to a gene; V was cut back by 1 base and J by 6 bases. CDR1 is SGDLS, CDR2 YYNGEE, per germline. The CDR3 runs to 18 residues. CDR3 in amino acids: CASSVRASGAPGGNEQFF. CDR3 DNA sequence: TGTGCCAGCAGCGTAAGGGCTAGCGGGGCCCCGGGGGGCAATGAGCAGTTCTTC. The whole variable domain, filled in from reference TRBV9 and TRBJ2-1, reads DSGVTQTPKHLITATGQRVTLRCSPRSGDLSVYWYQQSLDQGLQFLIQYYNGEERAKGNILERFSAQQFPDLHSELNLSSLELGDSALYFCASSVRASGAPGGNEQFFGPGTRLTVL.

The chain links TRBV5-1 to TRBJ1-1, with D unclear. The CDR3 is made up of 14 amino acids. Germline CDR1 reads SGHRS; CDR2 reads YFSETQ. Trimming took 0 bases from V and 1 from J, leaving 7 bases between them. CDR3 nucleotide sequence: TGCGCCAGCAGCTTGGAACAGAAGAACACTGAAGCTTTCTTT. It encodes CASSLEQKNTEAFF.

V gene TRBV5-5 combines with J gene TRBJ2-7, with 9 bases fitting TRBD1. The CDR3 length is 16 residues. After removal of 0 bases from V and 4 bases from J, the junction contained 8 bases not matched to a gene. Per germline, CDR1 SGHKS and CDR2 YYEKEE (reference sequence). The CDR3 protein is CASSLAPGQGTYEQYF. CDR3 nucleotides: TGTGCCAGCAGCTTGGCCCCGGGACAGGGTACATACGAGCAGTACTTC.

V usage is TRBV5-1 and J usage is TRBJ2-7; the match to TRBD1 covers 10 bases. V lost 4 bases and J lost 1; bases outside the gene matches: 5. Germline lookup yields CDR1 SGHRS and CDR2 YFSETQ. This CDR3 region has 15 residues. CDR3 protein: CASSPRQGASYEQYF. CDR3 sequence (DNA): TGCGCCAGCAGCCCCCGACAGGGGGCATCCTACGAGCAGTACTTC.

The chain employs TRBV18 and TRBJ1-1; 8 nucleotides match TRBD1. The CDR3 is 16 residues long. Germline V gives CDR1 KGHSH, CDR2 LQKENI. The trim removed 0 bases at V and 1 base at J, leaving 4 bases unmatched. The CDR3 nucleotides read TGTGCCAGCTCACCACCGGACAGGGCTTGGAACACTGAAGCTTTCTTT. The encoded protein is CASSPPDRAWNTEAFF.

The chain carries TRBV25-1 and TRBJ1-2; TRBD1 agrees at 7 bases. Trimming removed 1 base from V and 6 bases from J; junction bases left unmatched: 8. There are 15 residues in the CDR3. The V gene's germline CDR1 is MGHDK and CDR2 SYGVNS. The CDR3 loop is CASSEFGQEKDGYTF. In nucleotides, the CDR3 is TGTGCCAGCAGTGAATTCGGACAGGAAAAAGATGGCTACACCTTC.

This rearrangement joins TRBV28 to TRBJ2-5; TRBD1 matches at 7 bases. The CDR3 has 13 residues. Germline CDR1 is MDHEN and CDR2 is SYDVKM. Trimming removed 6 bases from V and 7 bases from J; junction bases left unmatched: 8. The CDR3 nucleotides are TGTGCCAGCAGAGGGGGCTTTAGTTGGACCCAGTACTTC. Protein sequence: CASRGGFSWTQYF.

This chain connects TRBV24-1 to TRBJ2-2, with 9 bases that match TRBD1. The CDR3 spans 15 residues. Germline V gene sequence: CDR1 KGHDR, CDR2 SFDVKD. After removal of 5 bases from V and 5 bases from J, the junction contained 5 bases not matched to a gene. This chain's CDR3 is CATSGTGVETGELFF. CDR3 DNA sequence: TGTGCCACCAGTGGGACAGGGGTCGAGACCGGGGAGCTGTTTTTT.

This CDR3 reads CASGDTGGPIYEQYF. CDR3 coding DNA: TGTGCTAGTGGTGACACAGGGGGCCCTATCTACGAGCAGTACTTC. The V call is TRBV12-5, the J call TRBJ2-7; 9 positions agree with TRBD1. The germline V gene encodes CDR1 LGHNT and CDR2 FRNRAP. CDR3 length: 15 residues. The trim removed 5 bases at V and 3 bases at J, leaving 8 bases unmatched.

The gene calls are TRBV3-1 (or the pseudogene TRBV3-2) and TRBJ2-3; D not resolved. The CDR3 extends over 12 amino acids. The germline CDR1 and CDR2 sequences are LGHDT and YNNKEL (reference sequence). The germline V and J ends were trimmed by 1 base and 5 bases, with 4 bases remaining between them. The DNA for the CDR3 is TGTGCCAGCAGCCAAGTTAAAGATACGCAGTATTTT. It specifies CASSQVKDTQYF.

The J gene is TRBJ2-5, the V gene TRBV9; a possible D gene is TRBD1 (5 bases). CDR1 is SGDLS, CDR2 YYNGEE, per germline. The CDR3 length is 12 residues. With 5 bases removed from V and 4 bases from J, the gap between germline ends came to 9 bases. CDR3 amino acids: CASSARGETQYF. The CDR3 region has the DNA TGTGCCAGCAGTGCTAGGGGAGAGACCCAGTACTTC.